One and the same sample provided the 26 T cell receptor beta chains below, sequenced in a study of T-cell reconstitution after alpha-beta-depleted transplantation in children. For TCRbeta, the library was prepared with unique molecular identifiers. TCRdb reprocessed the PCR reads via MiXCR and lists one record per CDR3 protein. The repertoire holds hundreds of thousands of distinct CDR3 sequences, with less than 15% as singletons. This specimen consisted of PBMCs, obtained before TCRalphabeta/CD19-depleted stem cell transplant. These receptors were collected from a girl aged 2-10 years with congenital amegakaryocytic thrombocytopenia, due to receive a stem cell transplant.

A word on this clonotype: Sequence at one end of the junction differs from germline and may be a read error. The rearrangement links TRBV18 to TRBJ1-3; D not resolved. CDR1 is KGHSH and CDR2 is LQKENI in the germline V gene. The CDR3 spans 15 residues. For the CDR3, the DNA is TGTGCCAGCTCACCAACGAGGTCACCCGGAAATACCATATATTTT. Translation gives CASSPTRSPGNTIYF.

The gene calls are TRBV24-1 and TRBJ2-1; D ambiguous. Germline V gene lookup returns CDR1 KGHDR and CDR2 SFDVKD. The CDR3 covers 14 residues. The V gene lost 0 bases and the J gene lost 10 bases, with 12 bases spanning the gap. The chain's CDR3 is CATSDLHTAAEQFF. The CDR3 nucleotides read TGTGCCACCAGTGATTTGCATACGGCGGCGGAGCAGTTCTTC.

This clonotype was seen a few times. The DNA for the CDR3 is TGTGCCAGCAGTTTCCTAACAAGGGGACAAAACGTTGGTGCCGGGGAGCTGTTTTTT. The encoded protein is CASSFLTRGQNVGAGELFF. The chain links TRBV6-5 to TRBJ2-2; tentative D call: TRBD1 (6 bases). Germline CDR1 is MNHEY and CDR2 is SVGAGI. This CDR3 spans 19 amino acids. The germline V and J ends were trimmed by 4 bases and 6 bases, with 27 bases remaining between them.

The sample holds a few counts of this clonotype. This sequence joins TRBV30 and TRBJ2-3, with D uncertain. This CDR3 contains 13 residues. V shed 0 bases and J shed 0 bases, with 4 bases lying between them. CDR1 is GTSNPN, CDR2 SVGIG, per germline (reference sequence). This CDR3 is CAWSVGSTDTQYF. DNA of the CDR3: TGTGCCTGGAGTGTAGGGAGCACAGATACGCAGTATTTT.

V gene TRBV12-3 or TRBV12-4 combines with J gene TRBJ2-7; no clear D. The CDR3 covers 17 residues. The ends were cut back, 6 bases at V and 3 bases at J, with 24 bases in the middle. The CDR3 bases are TGTGCCAGCAGCCGCCCCCGTGGCATCTTACCCAGCTACGAGCAGTACTTC. It translates to CASSRPRGILPSYEQYF.

This clonotype was seen at least ten times. The chain links TRBV7-2 to TRBJ2-2, with D perhaps matching TRBD1 (5 bases). The germline V gene encodes CDR1 SGHTA and CDR2 FQGNSA. This CDR3 contains 15 residues. V lost 4 bases and J 3 bases, leaving 12 bases between the germline ends. Written as DNA, the CDR3 is TGTGCCAGCAGCTCCCAGGGTTGGGACACCGGGGAGCTGTTTTTT. It yields the protein CASSSQGWDTGELFF. The entire variable domain, with the rest obtained from reference TRBV7-2 and TRBJ2-2, is as follows: GAGVSQSPSNKVTEKGKDVELRCDPISGHTALYWYRQSLGQGLEFLIYFQGNSAPDKSGLPSDRFSAERTGGSVSTLTIQRTQQEDSAVYLCASSSQGWDTGELFFGEGSRLTVL.

This clonotype was seen repeatedly, ten times or more. The chain combines TRBV15 with TRBJ1-2; TRBD1 might be the D (5 bases). This CDR3 region has 16 residues. V was clipped by 1 base and J by 6 bases, with 18 bases between them. Germline V CDR1 and CDR2: LNHNV, YYDKDF (reference sequence). Here the CDR3 DNA reads TGTGCCACCAGCAGAGCTCGTTCAGGAGGGACTAATGGCTACACCTTC. It yields the protein CATSRARSGGTNGYTF.

This clonotype showed up many times. CDR3 in DNA: TGTGCCAGCAGCCTTGACAGGGGCTATAATGAAAAACTGTTTTTT. This translates into CASSLDRGYNEKLFF. The gene calls are TRBV28 and TRBJ1-4, with 8 positions matching TRBD1. J gave up 4 bases and V 6 bases, and 7 bases lay outside the gene matches. Looked up from germline, CDR1 is MDHEN and CDR2 is SYDVKM. This CDR3 contains 15 residues.

This sequence joins TRBV27 and TRBJ2-7, with 7 bases matching TRBD2. The V gene end was trimmed by 3 bases and the J gene end by 3 bases; junction bases not matched to a gene: 5. CDR3 size: 14 residues. Germline V CDR1 and CDR2: MNHEY, SMNVEV (reference sequence). The CDR3 protein is CASSFWGRGYEQYF. The CDR3 DNA sequence: TGTGCCAGCAGTTTCTGGGGGAGGGGCTACGAGCAGTACTTC.

This clonotype was seen a handful of times. CDR3 region: CATSTETFAYNEQFF. The CDR3 DNA follows: TGTGCCACCAGCACGGAGACCTTCGCCTACAATGAGCAGTTCTTC. J is TRBJ2-1 and V is TRBV15, with no clear D. The CDR3 totals 15 residues. V lost 4 bases, J lost 2 bases, and 12 bases lay in between. Germline V gene lookup returns CDR1 LNHNV and CDR2 YYDKDF (reference sequence).

This clonotype was seen many times. The chain carries TRBV20-1 and TRBJ1-1; no firm D call. This CDR3 has 12 amino acids. Trimming took 5 bases from V and 0 from J, leaving 7 bases between them. Germline assignment: CDR1 DFQATT and CDR2 SNEGSKA (reference sequence). CDR3 DNA sequence: TGCAGTGCTCCTGCCGTGAACACTGAAGCTTTCTTT. Its protein product is CSAPAVNTEAFF.

This clonotype occurred a few times. This sequence joins TRBV20-1 and TRBJ2-3; D is perhaps TRBD1 (6 bases). The V end was cut by 6 bases, the J end by 3 bases, with 25 bases between. Per germline, CDR1 DFQATT and CDR2 SNEGSKA (reference sequence). This CDR3 contains 17 residues. The CDR3, as DNA: TGCAGTGCCAGAACACCCCAAGGGACACCAAGGACAGATACGCAGTATTTT. Protein product: CSARTPQGTPRTDTQYF.

In this sample, this clonotype turned up many times. The chain is built from TRBV20-1 and TRBJ2-1; D perhaps matches TRBD2 (6 bases). CDR3 length: 15 amino acids. Germline V gene data show CDR1 as DFQATT and CDR2 as SNEGSKA (reference sequence). The germline V and J ends were trimmed by 6 bases and 0 bases, with 15 bases remaining between them. In DNA form, the CDR3 reads TGCAGTGCCCCGAATAGCGGAACCTCCTACAATGAGCAGTTCTTC. It yields the protein CSAPNSGTSYNEQFF.

The chain links TRBV27 to TRBJ2-7; TRBD2 matches 12 bases. This CDR3 spans 13 amino acids. Trimming took 4 bases from V and 6 from J; bases not matched to a gene: 1. Germline CDR1 and CDR2: MNHEY and SMNVEV (reference sequence). CDR3 residues: CASSSTSGGEQYF. The CDR3 DNA sequence: TGTGCCAGCAGTTCGACTAGCGGGGGCGAGCAGTACTTC.

This clonotype has more than one count but fewer than ten. The CDR3: CSAREAGLSSYNEQFF. The DNA of the CDR3 is TGCAGTGCTAGAGAGGCGGGTCTCAGCTCCTACAATGAGCAGTTCTTC. The chain joins TRBV20-1 to TRBJ2-1; weak D call: TRBD2 (5 bases). Trimming left V 0 bases short and J 0 bases short, with 12 bases between. The germline V gene has CDR1 DFQATT and CDR2 SNEGSKA (reference sequence). The CDR3 contains 16 residues.

This clonotype was counted a few times. The chain couples TRBV6-1 to TRBJ2-1; 7 nucleotides agree with TRBD2. Germline trimming cut 7 bases from V and 3 bases from J; bases unmatched to any gene: 15. Per germline, CDR1 MNHNS and CDR2 SASEGT. The CDR3 is 17 amino acids. The CDR3 loop is CASTRRGRGRNYNEQFF. CDR3 sequence (DNA): TGTGCCAGCACCCGGCGCGGGAGAGGAAGAAACTACAATGAGCAGTTCTTC.

This clonotype came up many times. The chain combines TRBV20-1 with TRBJ1-1; tentative D call: TRBD1 (5 bases). Germline CDR1 DFQATT, CDR2 SNEGSKA (reference sequence). There are 11 residues in the CDR3. The CDR3 DNA sequence: TGCGGCCTTTTAGGGGATCCTGAAGCTTTCTTT. This gives the protein CGLLGDPEAFF.

Only a few counts were recorded for this clonotype. The J gene is TRBJ2-5, the V gene TRBV27; 12 bases fit TRBD2. The trim removed 5 bases at V and 9 bases at J, leaving 10 bases unmatched. The CDR3 runs to 15 residues. The germline CDR1 and CDR2 sequences are MNHEY and SMNVEV (reference sequence). In DNA, the CDR3 is TGTGCCAGCAGTGACAGGACTAGCGGGACCGGGGCCCAGTACTTC. Translating gives CASSDRTSGTGAQYF.

The chain employs TRBV12-3 or TRBV12-4 and TRBJ2-5, with 9 bases aligning to TRBD2. The CDR3 is 13 residues long. The V segment lost 4 bases and the J segment 3 bases; nucleotides outside the gene matches: 0. CDR3: CASSSSGEETQYF. CDR3 in DNA: TGTGCCAGCAGTTCTAGCGGGGAAGAGACCCAGTACTTC.

This clonotype was recorded at least ten times. The chain couples TRBV7-8 to TRBJ2-1, with D possibly matching TRBD1 (6 bases). Between the trimmed V and J ends, which lost 6 bases and 7 bases, there was a span of 19 bases. Germline-derived CDR1 and CDR2 are SGHVS and FQNEAQ. The CDR3 loop spans 15 amino acids. The chain's CDR3 is CASRARGRGENEQFF. The CDR3 DNA is TGTGCCAGCAGGGCCAGGGGCAGGGGTGAGAATGAGCAGTTCTTC.

The sample holds a few counts of this clonotype. This chain links TRBV29-1 with TRBJ2-3; D is uncertain. V was cut by 0 bases and J by 4 bases, with 11 bases left in between. Germline V gene lookup returns CDR1 SQVTM and CDR2 ANQGSEA. CDR3 length equals 14 residues. CDR3 sequence (DNA): TGCAGCGTTGAAGATCTTTCGGCGGCAGATACGCAGTATTTT. Its translation is CSVEDLSAADTQYF.

This clonotype was seen ten or more times. V gene TRBV7-9 combines with J gene TRBJ2-1; no definite D call. Trimming left V 2 bases short and J 0 bases short, with 11 bases between. Germline V gene lookup returns CDR1 SEHNR and CDR2 FQNEAQ (reference sequence). This CDR3 is built from 16 residues. The CDR3 coding sequence is TGTGCCAGCAGCTTATTGGACCCGAGCTCCTACAATGAGCAGTTCTTC. This encodes CASSLLDPSSYNEQFF.

There are many counts of this clonotype. V and J are TRBV5-1 and TRBJ2-7; 9 bases align to TRBD2. Looked up from germline, CDR1 is SGHRS and CDR2 is YFSETQ. Unmatched junction bases numbered 2, after V lost 3 bases and J lost 1 base. The CDR3 length is 14 residues. The CDR3 nucleotides are TGCGCCAGCAGCTCTAGCGGGATATCCTACGAGCAGTACTTC. Protein sequence: CASSSSGISYEQYF.

This clonotype was seen at least ten times. V and J are TRBV10-2 and TRBJ1-5; D gene unclear. V was trimmed by 8 bases and J by 7 bases, leaving 12 bases between them. The CDR3 contains 12 residues. CDR1 is WSHSY and CDR2 is SAAADI in the germline V gene. Written as DNA, the CDR3 is TGCGCCAGCGGGCCGGCGGGGCAGCCCCAGCATTTT. Its protein is CASGPAGQPQHF.

This clonotype was observed a few times. This chain connects TRBV5-5 to TRBJ2-1, with TRBD2 as a possible D gene (6 bases). The V end lost 4 bases, the J end lost 4 bases, and 15 bases lay between the germline ends. Per germline, CDR1 SGHKS and CDR2 YYEKEE (reference sequence). This CDR3 contains 15 residues. The CDR3 loop reads CASSRREQVYNEQFF. CDR3 nucleotides: TGTGCCAGCAGCCGGAGGGAACAGGTATACAATGAGCAGTTCTTC.

This clonotype was detected only a few times. This chain links TRBV20-1 with TRBJ2-7; 9 positions match TRBD2. Trimming took 3 bases from V and 2 from J; bases not matched to a gene: 8. Germline V lookup: CDR1 DFQATT, CDR2 SNEGSKA (reference sequence). The CDR3 is made up of 15 amino acids. Here the CDR3 DNA reads TGCAGTGCTAGGGGCCTCGGCGGGAGGGCCTACGAGCAGTACTTC. Protein product: CSARGLGGRAYEQYF.